This entry concerns a single TCR beta chain. Every patient underwent thyroid surgery untreated. TCRdb reanalyzed the PCR reads with MiXCR. The sample has around 15,000 clones; approximately 23% are singletons. The CDR3 runs 14 residues. With 4 bases clipped from V and 5 bases from J, the junction kept 4 bases outside the gene matches. CDR1 and CDR2 from the germline V gene are KGHSH and LQKENI. This entry belongs to a study of metastatic and nonmetastatic thyroid tumors. The receptor's source is a female donor with papillary thyroid cancer or a benign thyroid nodule (not recorded which). Some clones in this sample may be carry-over from other donors' samples. Material: tumor tissue. J is TRBJ2-2 and V is TRBV18, with 7 bases fitting TRBD1. The CDR3 protein is CASSRTGGTGELFF. The CDR3 DNA follows: TGTGCCAGCTCACGGACAGGCGGGACCGGGGAGCTGTTTTTT.